This section outlines one TCR beta chain sequence together with its context. Its target is unknown. The sample is drawn from a study of graft-versus-host responses after intestinal transplantation. Trimming took 4 bases from V and 12 from J, leaving 16 bases between them. The CDR3 is 13 amino acids. Germline lookup yields CDR1 MNHEY and CDR2 SMNVEV (reference sequence). Using immunoSEQ multiplex PCR, the repertoire was profiled, and TCRdb retains in-frame clones only, with some absent. Of 50,000 to 75,000 clones in the sample, around 92% were seen once. The source is a human donor who was the organ donor for an intestinal transplant. Sequenced here: unstimulated CD4+ T cells sorted from spleen or lymph node cells, sampled before transplant. The V and J genes are TRBV27 and TRBJ2-1, with a weak D call TRBD2 (6 bases). The CDR3 bases are TGTGCCAGCAGTTCCAAAACCGGGACTGGGCAGTTCTTC. The encoded protein is CASSSKTGTGQFF.